This TCR beta chain derives from a study of memory CD8 T cells in hepatitis C reinfection. Generated by immunoSEQ multiplex PCR, the TCRdb table keeps only in-frame clones and is missing some. Among 35,000 to 55,000 clones listed, roughly 90% were seen once. V was trimmed by 5 bases and J by 1 base, leaving 8 bases between them. Germline values: CDR1 MNHEY, CDR2 SVGAGI. This CDR3 is built from 13 residues. The time point here: peak reinfection, 3 to 8 weeks after reinfection detection. No in vitro expansion preceded TCR sequencing of the sorted cells. Total naive CD8 T cells were sorted as viable CD3+ CD8+ CD45RO- cells from a couple of donors.

The source material was naive CD8+ T cells sorted from blood. The sequence was obtained from a man aged 18 to 29 with hepatitis C virus infection. The chain carries TRBV6-5 and TRBJ2-5; D not certain. CDR3 in amino acids: CASSGQPQETQYF. Written as DNA, the CDR3 is TGTGCCAGCAGTGGGCAACCCCAAGAGACCCAGTACTTC.